The TCR beta chain described here comes from a study of blood T cell repertoires in COVID-19. At the level of the study: Samples came from the United States, Italy and Spain, spanning acute and convalescent COVID-19.

Authors' data handling: Reference gene primer amplification gave estimated nucleated cell counts. TCRdb keeps only in-frame clones here, not all; method: immunoSEQ multiplex PCR. From that table come the V and J calls and clone size; the DNA was used to work out D and trimming. The sample includes 250,000 to 300,000 clones, around 86% of them seen just once. Per germline, CDR1 MNHNY and CDR2 SVGAGI (reference sequence). Between the trimmed V and J ends, which lost 3 bases and 5 bases, there was a span of 16 bases. The CDR3 contains 15 residues. The gene calls are TRBV6-6 and TRBJ1-1; D is perhaps TRBD1 (5 bases). This TCR was sampled from a man between 18 and 29 years old with active or convalescent COVID-19. The sample comprised peripheral blood. This chain's CDR3 is CASSYFGGDLTEAFF. Here the CDR3 DNA reads TGTGCCAGCAGTTATTTCGGGGGTGATCTGACTGAAGCTTTCTTT.